This T cell receptor (beta chain) is drawn from a study of control samples from healthy donors and cancer patients. Trimming took off 0 bases at V and 3 bases at J, with 9 bases between the two ends. The CDR3 loop spans 14 amino acids. Germline V gene lookup returns CDR1 MNHEY and CDR2 SVGAGI. Clones were sequenced by immunoSEQ multiplex PCR, and TCRdb holds only the in-frame ones, with some missing. The profile shows approximately 150,000 clones, approximately 91% of them singletons. The table lists this clone with a count of one. The source material was blood. The V call is TRBV6-5, the J call TRBJ2-7; D is perhaps TRBD1 (6 bases). The source of this sequence is a man aged 30-40 years in good health. The CDR3 loop reads CASSYSSRGYEQYF. The CDR3 bases are TGTGCCAGCAGTTACTCGAGCAGGGGCTACGAGCAGTACTTC.